A selection of T cell receptor beta chains follows, all from one sample in a study of blood T cell repertoires in COVID-19. The table came from immunoSEQ multiplex PCR; TCRdb's copy has only in-frame clones and leaves some out. The sample has fewer than 250,000 clones, 80% to 90% seen once. The sample was peripheral blood. These receptors came from a man aged 50 or older with COVID-19, enrolled during active disease. Each CDR3 is given with its conserved first and last residue. A D gene is named only where the DNA matches it firmly. Expanded clones get a size class; other rows say once, few or many, or leave the size out.

NA TRBJ2-1 TRBD2 TRBV7-6 CASSLVGGRAGNEQFF TGTGCCAGCAGCTTAGTGGGCGGGAGGGCCGGAAATGAGCAGTTCTTC
NA TRBJ2-7 TRBD2 TRBV15 CATSRGGLSYEQYF TGTGCCACCAGCCGGGGGGGACTATCTTACGAGCAGTACTTC
once TRBJ2-2 TRBD1 TRBV6-6 CASSHYTGTANTGELFF TGTGCCAGCAGTCATTACACCGGGACAGCTAACACCGGGGAGCTGTTTTTT
NA TRBJ1-1 NA TRBV12-3/TRBV12-4 CASSLGARPEAFF TGTGCCAGCAGTTTAGGGGCCCGCCCAGAAGCTTTCTTT
once TRBJ2-5 TRBD2 TRBV19 CASSRAGGHQETQYF TGTGCCAGTAGTCGAGCGGGGGGCCATCAAGAGACCCAGTACTTC
NA TRBJ1-4 NA TRBV9 CASSVDLANEKLFF TGTGCCAGCAGCGTAGACTTAGCTAATGAAAAACTGTTTTTT
once TRBJ1-1 NA TRBV6-1 CASSEISERAFF TGTGCCAGCAGTGAAATTTCGGAGAGAGCTTTCTTT
NA TRBJ2-7 TRBD1 TRBV6-5 CASSPRDRGSYEQYF TGTGCCAGCAGCCCCCGGGACAGGGGCTCCTACGAGCAGTACTTC
NA TRBJ2-2 TRBD2 TRBV5-1 CASSRGLAGNTGELFF TGCGCCAGCAGCAGGGGACTAGCGGGGAACACCGGGGAGCTGTTTTTT
NA TRBJ1-4 NA TRBV7-9 CASSQTATGEKLFF TGTGCCAGCAGCCAGACAGCCACCGGGGAAAAACTGTTTTTT
NA TRBJ2-7 TRBD2 TRBV6-5 CASRLAGGPYEQYF TGTGCCAGCAGGCTAGCGGGAGGTCCTTACGAGCAGTACTTC
NA TRBJ1-2 TRBD1 TRBV30 CACRDRGKTDYGYTF TGTGCCTGCAGGGACAGGGGCAAAACGGACTATGGCTACACCTTC
NA TRBJ2-2 TRBD1 TRBV18 CASSPFDRGGTGELFF TGTGCCAGCTCACCATTCGACAGGGGTGGCACCGGGGAGCTGTTTTTT
NA TRBJ2-5 TRBD1 TRBV24-1 CATRGQKETQYF TGTGCCACCAGGGGACAGAAAGAGACCCAGTACTTC
NA TRBJ1-1 TRBD1 TRBV4-1 CASSLTGGDTEAFF TGCGCCAGCAGCCTAACAGGGGGTGACACTGAAGCTTTCTTT
NA TRBJ2-1 TRBD2 TRBV9 CASSAEGREGFEQFF TGTGCCAGCAGCGCCGAGGGGAGGGAAGGGTTTGAGCAGTTCTTC
NA TRBJ1-1 TRBD1 TRBV30 CAWTTGGDTEAFF TGTGCCTGGACCACAGGGGGGGACACTGAAGCTTTCTTT
few TRBJ1-2 NA TRBV29-1 CSVGLDMVGGYTF TGCAGCGTGGGCTTGGACATGGTAGGTGGCTACACCTTC
NA TRBJ2-7 NA TRBV27 CASYQGGQYF TGTGCCAGCTACCAGGGGGGGCAGTACTTC
NA TRBJ2-7 TRBD2 TRBV14 CASSQISSGSSEQYF TGTGCCAGCAGCCAAATCTCTAGCGGGAGTTCCGAGCAGTACTTC
NA TRBJ1-2 NA TRBV7-9 CASSPMGDGYTF TGTGCCAGCAGCCCCATGGGCGATGGCTACACCTTC
NA TRBJ1-5 TRBD1 TRBV12-3/TRBV12-4 CASRGTGNQPQHF TGTGCCAGCAGGGGGACAGGGAATCAGCCCCAGCATTTT
NA TRBJ2-7 NA TRBV28 CASTLPLSNEQYF TGTGCCAGCACCCTTCCCTTAAGCAACGAGCAGTACTTC
once TRBJ1-1 TRBD1 TRBV19 CASTNLPGQATSEAFF TGTGCCAGTACCAATTTACCCGGACAGGCGACTTCGGAAGCTTTCTTT
NA TRBJ2-7 TRBD2 TRBV18 CASSRTSGTSYEQYF TGTGCCAGCTCAAGGACTAGCGGGACCTCCTACGAGCAGTACTTC
NA TRBJ2-1 NA TRBV6-6 CASSYGSGWVNEQFF TGTGCCAGCAGTTACGGGTCAGGGTGGGTCAATGAGCAGTTCTTC
few TRBJ1-1 NA TRBV21-1 CASRAPWDRSENTEAFF TGTGCCAGCAGAGCGCCATGGGACAGGTCTGAGAACACTGAAGCTTTCTTT
few TRBJ2-1 TRBD2 TRBV6-5 CASTLLAGYNEQFF TGTGCCAGCACTCTACTAGCGGGGTACAATGAGCAGTTCTTC
NA TRBJ2-1 NA TRBV11-2 CASRKTGTYNEQFF TGTGCCAGCAGAAAGACAGGTACTTACAATGAGCAGTTCTTC
NA TRBJ2-2 TRBD1 TRBV3-1/TRBV3-2 CASRDRGPAGTGELFF TGTGCCAGCAGGGACAGGGGTCCTGCGGGCACCGGGGAGCTGTTTTTT
NA TRBJ2-7 TRBD1 TRBV19 CASSRVSGQNYEQYF TGTGCCAGTAGTAGGGTTTCGGGACAGAACTACGAGCAGTACTTC
few TRBJ1-4 TRBD1 TRBV9 CASTQGPGGEKLFF TGTGCCAGCACACAGGGGCCAGGGGGTGAAAAACTGTTTTTT
NA TRBJ2-6 TRBD1 TRBV18 CASSQGQGPGANVLTF TGTGCCAGCTCACAAGGACAGGGGCCTGGGGCCAACGTCCTGACTTTC
few TRBJ1-2 TRBD1 TRBV9 CASSLGTGDYSGYGYTF TGTGCCAGCAGCCTCGGGACAGGGGATTATTCTGGCTATGGCTACACCTTC
NA TRBJ1-6 NA TRBV19 CASSIRVVDNSPLHF TGTGCCAGTAGTATCAGGGTGGTTGATAATTCACCCCTCCACTTT
once TRBJ2-2 NA TRBV7-7 CASSLAQGWDTGELFF TGTGCTAGCAGCTTAGCGCAGGGTTGGGACACCGGGGAGCTGTTTTTT
NA TRBJ2-1 TRBD2 TRBV3-1/TRBV3-2 CASSWTSGSGHLGEQFF TGTGCCAGCAGCTGGACTAGCGGGAGCGGCCATCTAGGGGAGCAGTTCTTC